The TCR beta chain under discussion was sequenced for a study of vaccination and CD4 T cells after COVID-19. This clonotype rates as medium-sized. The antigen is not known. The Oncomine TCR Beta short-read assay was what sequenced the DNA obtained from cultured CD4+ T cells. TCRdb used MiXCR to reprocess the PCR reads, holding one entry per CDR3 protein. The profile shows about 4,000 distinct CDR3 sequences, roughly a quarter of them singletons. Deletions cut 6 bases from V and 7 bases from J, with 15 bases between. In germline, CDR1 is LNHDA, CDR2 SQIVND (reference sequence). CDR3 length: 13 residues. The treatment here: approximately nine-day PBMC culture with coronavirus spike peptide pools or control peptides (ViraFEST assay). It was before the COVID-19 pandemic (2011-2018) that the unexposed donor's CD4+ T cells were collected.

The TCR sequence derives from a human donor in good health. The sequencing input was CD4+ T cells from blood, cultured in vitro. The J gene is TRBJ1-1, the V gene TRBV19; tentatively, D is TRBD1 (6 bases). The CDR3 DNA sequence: TGTGCCAGTAGCCTACCTAGACAGGATGAAGCTTTCTTT. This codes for CASSLPRQDEAFF.